These T cell receptor beta chains were read from a single sample in a study of blood T cell repertoires in COVID-19. TCRdb keeps only in-frame clones here, not all; method: immunoSEQ multiplex PCR. The sample yields approximately 380,000 clones, about 85% seen once. Source material: peripheral blood. All receptors derive from a woman between 18 and 30 years old with acute or convalescent COVID-19. CDR3s include the opening cysteine and the closing phenylalanine or tryptophan. Where a row states a size, it is once, few, many or the class of an expanded clone; other rows omit it.

size	J	V	CDR3
.	TRBJ1-3	TRBV5-1	CASSTGGPGNTIYF
.	TRBJ1-1	TRBV2	CASSEDRHGTEAFF
many	TRBJ2-4	TRBV3-1/TRBV3-2	CASSQDTGVRVENIQYF
.	TRBJ2-6	TRBV28	CASRKTGDLPVLTF
.	TRBJ1-3	TRBV14	CASSQSDSGNTIYF
.	TRBJ2-2	TRBV2	CASSREGPGELFF
.	TRBJ1-1	TRBV29-1	CSVEWAEAFF
.	TRBJ2-3	TRBV19	CASRLTGLRTDTQYF
.	TRBJ2-2	TRBV7-6	CASSFSGGAVPGELFF
.	TRBJ1-1	TRBV4-1	CASSHAGRGDPTEAFF